This entry describes one TCR beta chain. This sample is part of a study of blood T cell repertoires in COVID-19. In the study overall: The United States, Italy and Spain supplied acute and convalescent COVID-19 samples. From T cells, B-cell-depleted T cells, or PBMCs came the material, which was cDNA or gDNA.

Profiled with immunoSEQ multiplex PCR; TCRdb holds only in-frame clones, not every one. The sample holds some 320,000 clones, 87% seen once. The CDR3 totals 14 residues. The specimen was peripheral blood. The sequence derives from a woman between 50 and 59 years old who had recovered from COVID-19. This rearrangement joins TRBV21-1 to TRBJ2-1; the D call in the table, TRBD2, was not verified against the DNA. TRBV21-1 counts as a pseudogene. The CDR3 protein is CASSKGLASNEQFF. CDR3 nucleotides: TGTGCCAGCAGCAAAGGACTAGCTTCGAATGAGCAGTTCTTC.